This T cell receptor beta chain is drawn from a study of OX40 agonist ivuxolimab in advanced cancers. Study-wide context: From roughly 23 to 90 years was the age range, with a mean of roughly 59 years, and 65% to 90% were male.

Trimming removed 6 bases at V and 5 bases at J, with 16 bases between. Germline assignment: CDR1 MDHEN and CDR2 SYDVKM. The CDR3 covers 14 residues. Assay used: immunoSEQ multiplex PCR; TCRdb lists only in-frame clones, some missing. The sample carries more than 85,000 clones, around nine tenths recorded once. The sequence derives from an adult with an advanced solid tumor such as melanoma, head and neck, liver or kidney cancer. The rearrangement links TRBV28 to TRBJ1-2; D unclear. Sequences were derived from CD4+ or CD8+ T cells sorted from blood, sampled in a trial of the OX40 agonist ivuxolimab. The CDR3 DNA is TGTGCCAGCAGCCGAAACGGCGCATCGTATGGCTACACCTTC. It translates to CASSRNGASYGYTF.